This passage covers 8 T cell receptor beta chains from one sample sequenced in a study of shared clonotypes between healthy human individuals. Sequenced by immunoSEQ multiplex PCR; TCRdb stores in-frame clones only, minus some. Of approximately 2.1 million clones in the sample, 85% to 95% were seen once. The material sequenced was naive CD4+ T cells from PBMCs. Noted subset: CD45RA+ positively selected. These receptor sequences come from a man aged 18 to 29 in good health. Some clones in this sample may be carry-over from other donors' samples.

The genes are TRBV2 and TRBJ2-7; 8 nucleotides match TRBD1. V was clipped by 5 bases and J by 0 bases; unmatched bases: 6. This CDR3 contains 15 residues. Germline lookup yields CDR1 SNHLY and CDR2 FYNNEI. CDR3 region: CASSSRTGSSYEQYF. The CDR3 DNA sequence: TGTGCCAGCAGTTCCAGGACAGGGAGCTCCTACGAGCAGTACTTC.

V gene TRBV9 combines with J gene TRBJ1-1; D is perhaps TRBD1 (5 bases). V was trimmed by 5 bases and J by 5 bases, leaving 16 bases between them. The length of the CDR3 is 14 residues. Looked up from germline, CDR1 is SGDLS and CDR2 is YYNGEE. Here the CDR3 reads CASSSGMRETEAFF. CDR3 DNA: TGTGCCAGCAGTTCAGGGATGCGTGAAACTGAAGCTTTCTTT.

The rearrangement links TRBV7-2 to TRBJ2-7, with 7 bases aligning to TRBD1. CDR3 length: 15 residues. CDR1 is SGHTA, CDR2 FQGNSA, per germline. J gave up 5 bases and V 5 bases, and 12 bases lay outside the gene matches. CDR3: CASSPRQGLINEQYF. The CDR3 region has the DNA TGTGCCAGCAGCCCCCGACAGGGTTTAATCAACGAGCAGTACTTC.

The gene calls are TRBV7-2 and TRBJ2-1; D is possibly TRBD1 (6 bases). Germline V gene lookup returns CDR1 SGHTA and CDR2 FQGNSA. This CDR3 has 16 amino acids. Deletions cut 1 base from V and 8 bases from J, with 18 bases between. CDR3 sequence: CASSLVSGRKGDEQFF. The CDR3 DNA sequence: TGTGCCAGCAGCTTAGTGTCCGGTCGAAAGGGGGATGAGCAGTTCTTC.

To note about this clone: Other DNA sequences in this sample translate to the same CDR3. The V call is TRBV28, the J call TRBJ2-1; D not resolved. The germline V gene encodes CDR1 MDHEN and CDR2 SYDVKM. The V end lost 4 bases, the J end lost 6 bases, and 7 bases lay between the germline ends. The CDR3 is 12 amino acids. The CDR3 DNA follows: TGTGCCAGCAGTTCCCGTAGCAATGAGCAGTTCTTC. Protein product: CASSSRSNEQFF.

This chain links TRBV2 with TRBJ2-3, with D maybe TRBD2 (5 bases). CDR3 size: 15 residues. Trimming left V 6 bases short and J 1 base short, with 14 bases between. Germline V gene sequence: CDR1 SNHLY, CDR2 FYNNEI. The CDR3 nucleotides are TGTGCCAGCAGACTCACCCGGACTCGCACAGATACGCAGTATTTT. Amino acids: CASRLTRTRTDTQYF.

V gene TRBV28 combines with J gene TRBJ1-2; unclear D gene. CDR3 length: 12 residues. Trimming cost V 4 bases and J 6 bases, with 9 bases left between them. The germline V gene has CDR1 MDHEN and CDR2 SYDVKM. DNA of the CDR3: TGTGCCAGCAGTTCCAGGAACGATGGCTACACCTTC. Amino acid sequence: CASSSRNDGYTF.

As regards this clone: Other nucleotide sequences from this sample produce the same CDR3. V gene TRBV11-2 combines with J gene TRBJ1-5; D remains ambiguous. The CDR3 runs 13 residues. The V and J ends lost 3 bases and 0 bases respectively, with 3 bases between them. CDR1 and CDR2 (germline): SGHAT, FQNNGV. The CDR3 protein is CASSLSSNQPQHF. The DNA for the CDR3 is TGTGCCAGCAGCTTGAGTAGCAATCAGCCCCAGCATTTT.